Sequencing of this T cell receptor beta chain was carried out in a study of CD8 T cells in Susac syndrome. This CDR3 contains 12 residues. Per the germline V gene, CDR1 is SQVTM and CDR2 is ANQGSEA. V gave up 7 bases and J gave up 6 bases, with 13 bases separating them. This clonotype appeared once. Sequencing of TCR beta was performed on blood CD8+ and CD4+ T cells. The multiple sclerosis controls comprised treatment-naive patients whose relapsing-remitting disease was stable or active. TEMRA cells underwent FACS enrichment and CD8+ and CD4+ T cells underwent negative isolation. The RNA input was roughly 0.5 to 1 ug, and it was reverse transcribed with random hexamers. Amplification of TCR beta CDR3 by immunoSEQ multiplex PCR spanned 54 Vbeta and 13 Jbeta. TCRdb re-analysed the immunoSEQ multiplex PCR reads in MiXCR, keeping a single row per CDR3 protein. The table has about 300,000 distinct CDR3 sequences, approximately 91% seen once.

The J gene is TRBJ2-1, the V gene TRBV29-1; D is unclear. Input material: CD8+ T cells from PBMCs. The clonotype was recovered from a human donor with multiple sclerosis. CDR3 coding DNA: TGCAGCGCCCTAGGACGCCCCAATGAGCAGTTCTTC. This translates into CSALGRPNEQFF.